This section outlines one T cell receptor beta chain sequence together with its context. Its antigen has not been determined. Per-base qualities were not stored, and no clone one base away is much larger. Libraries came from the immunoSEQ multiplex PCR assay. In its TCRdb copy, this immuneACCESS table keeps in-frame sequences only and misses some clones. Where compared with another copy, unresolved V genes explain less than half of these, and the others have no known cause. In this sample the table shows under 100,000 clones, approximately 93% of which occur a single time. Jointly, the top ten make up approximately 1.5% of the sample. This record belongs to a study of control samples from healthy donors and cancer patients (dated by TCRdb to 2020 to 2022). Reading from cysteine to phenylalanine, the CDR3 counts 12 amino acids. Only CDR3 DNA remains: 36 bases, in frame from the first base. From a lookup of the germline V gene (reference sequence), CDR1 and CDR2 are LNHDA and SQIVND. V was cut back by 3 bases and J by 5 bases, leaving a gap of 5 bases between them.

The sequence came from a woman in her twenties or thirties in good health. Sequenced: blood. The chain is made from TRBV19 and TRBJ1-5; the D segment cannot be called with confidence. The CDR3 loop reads CASSIGYQPQHF. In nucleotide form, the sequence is TGTGCCAGTAGTATCGGGTATCAGCCCCAGCATTTT.